These 24 T cell receptor beta chains share one sample of origin, sequenced in a study of T cell repertoires in cytomegalovirus infection. TCRdb passed the reads through MiXCR, listing each CDR3 protein once. Of about 310,000 distinct CDR3 sequences listed, about a tenth are singletons. Sequencing used PBMCs. These receptor sequences come from a human donor in good health (CMV status not recorded). Some clones in this sample may be carry-over from other donors' samples.

This clonotype was seen repeatedly, ten times or more. This sequence joins TRBV20-1 and TRBJ2-1, with unresolved D. CDR3 size: 13 residues. Per the germline V gene, CDR1 is DFQATT and CDR2 is SNEGSKA (reference sequence). V was pared by 3 bases and J by 0 bases, with 6 bases between. The CDR3 bases are TGCAGTGCTAGGCAGAGCTCCTACAATGAGCAGTTCTTC. Translated, it gives CSARQSSYNEQFF.

A note on this clonotype: Just one base apart from a much larger clone, this may be a read error. J is TRBJ1-6 and V is TRBV28; D remains unclear. Trimming left V 0 bases short and J 11 bases short, with 5 bases between. Germline V gives CDR1 MDHEN, CDR2 SYDVKM. This CDR3 contains 12 residues. CDR3 bases: TGTGCCAGCAGTTTATGGAGTCCACCCCTCCACTTT. Its translation is CASSLWSPPLHF.

The chain couples TRBV4-2 to TRBJ2-7, with 9 bases identical to TRBD2. CDR3 length: 19 residues. Germline V gene lookup returns CDR1 LGHNA and CDR2 YNFKEQ. After removal of 0 bases from V and 4 bases from J, the junction contained 16 bases not matched to a gene. CDR3 protein: CASSQDRRTVAGEGYEQYF. CDR3 DNA sequence: TGTGCCAGCAGCCAAGATCGCAGGACCGTAGCGGGGGAAGGATACGAGCAGTACTTC.

V is TRBV20-1 and J is TRBJ1-1; D is uncertain. The germline gives CDR1 DFQATT, CDR2 SNEGSKA (reference sequence). The V and J ends lost 0 bases and 1 base respectively, with 9 bases between them. The CDR3 has 14 amino acids. CDR3 protein: CSARENSQNTEAFF. The CDR3 nucleotides read TGCAGTGCTAGAGAAAACAGTCAGAACACTGAAGCTTTCTTT.

In this sample, this clonotype turned up many times. The V gene is TRBV15, the J gene TRBJ1-1; 8 positions match TRBD1. The J segment lost 0 bases and the V segment lost 11 bases, leaving 8 bases of the junction unmatched. This CDR3 has 14 amino acids. From germline, CDR1 is LNHNV and CDR2 YYDKDF (reference sequence). The CDR3 sequence is CAAQTGDMNTEAFF. CDR3 in DNA: TGTGCCGCCCAGACAGGGGATATGAACACTGAAGCTTTCTTT.

The table lists this clonotype with many counts. CDR3 protein: CASSLQGSGPSSYNSPLHF. The CDR3 DNA follows: TGTGCCAGCAGCTTACAAGGTTCGGGCCCTAGCTCCTATAATTCACCCCTCCACTTT. The chain couples TRBV7-9 to TRBJ1-6; no clear D gene. Germline V gene lookup returns CDR1 SEHNR and CDR2 FQNEAQ (reference sequence). The V end was cut by 2 bases, the J end by 0 bases, with 17 bases between. The CDR3 length is 19 residues.

About this clonotype itself: One end of the junction does not line up with germline, which may come from a read error. V and J are TRBV12-3 or TRBV12-4 and TRBJ1-1; D is perhaps TRBD1 (5 bases). There are 13 residues in the CDR3. CDR3 residues: CASSLGRGTEALF. The CDR3 bases are TGTGCCAGCAGTTTAGGGAGGGGAACTGAAGCTCTCTTT.

The V and J genes are TRBV4-2 and TRBJ2-1; D gene ambiguous. The V gene's germline CDR1 is LGHNA and CDR2 YNFKEQ. The CDR3 covers 14 residues. V lost 0 bases and J 3 bases, leaving 6 bases between the germline ends. CDR3 in DNA: TGTGCCAGCAGCCAAGATAAGGGCTACAATGAGCAGTTCTTC. Protein sequence: CASSQDKGYNEQFF.

This chain uses TRBV7-9 with TRBJ2-2, with D uncertain. This CDR3 comprises 16 residues. V shed 3 bases and J shed 1 base, with 12 bases lying between them. Looked up from germline, CDR1 is SEHNR and CDR2 is FQNEAQ (reference sequence). DNA for the CDR3: TGTGCCAGCAGCTTTAGGCGGACGATGAACACCGGGGAGCTGTTTTTT. This sequence encodes CASSFRRTMNTGELFF.

The V call is TRBV28, the J call TRBJ1-2; D call uncertain. Germline assignment: CDR1 MDHEN and CDR2 SYDVKM. Trimming took 3 bases from V and 7 from J, leaving 15 bases between them. This CDR3 has 14 residues. CDR3 in amino acids: CASSFPLDSIGYTF. In nucleotides, the CDR3 is TGTGCCAGCAGTTTTCCCCTTGATTCTATTGGCTACACCTTC.

The sample holds a few counts of this clonotype. The chain couples TRBV27 to TRBJ1-2; D gene unclear. Per the germline V gene, CDR1 is MNHEY and CDR2 is SMNVEV (reference sequence). V lost 1 base and J lost 2, with 14 bases in between. This CDR3 spans 16 amino acids. The CDR3 loop reads CASSLFGVATNYGYTF. The CDR3 nucleotides read TGTGCCAGCAGTTTATTTGGGGTCGCGACAAACTATGGCTACACCTTC.

Comments on this clonotype: One junction end disagrees with the germline gene, perhaps due to a read error. This chain joins TRBV5-1 and TRBJ2-1; 7 bases are a match to TRBD2. The germline V gene has CDR1 SGHRS and CDR2 YFSETQ. The length of the CDR3 is 15 residues. The CDR3 DNA reads TGCGCCAGCAGCTTGGCGAGCGGGGCGTACAATAAGCAGTTCTTC. Translation: CASSLASGAYNKQFF.

At least ten counts were recorded for this clonotype. The chain combines TRBV18 with TRBJ2-7, with TRBD1 matching over 8 bases. The CDR3 extends over 13 amino acids. The ends lost 6 bases at V and 6 bases at J; junction bases unmatched: 7. CDR1 KGHSH and CDR2 LQKENI come from the germline V gene. CDR3 bases: TGTGCCAGCTCTCCGGACAGGGTGAGCGAGCAGTACGTC. This gives the protein CASSPDRVSEQYV.

There are a few counts of this clonotype. This chain links TRBV6-6 with TRBJ2-1; D not resolved. Germline CDR1 is MNHNY and CDR2 is SVGAGI (reference sequence). The CDR3 covers 13 residues. V dropped 11 bases and J dropped 1 base, with 12 bases sitting between them. CDR3 sequence: CACGPESYNEQFF. The DNA for the CDR3 is TGTGCCTGCGGTCCCGAGTCCTACAATGAGCAGTTCTTC.

V usage is TRBV10-3 and J usage is TRBJ1-1; maybe TRBD1 (6 bases). CDR1 ENHRY and CDR2 SYGVKD come from the germline V gene. The length of the CDR3 is 12 residues. V shed 6 bases and J shed 4 bases, with 9 bases lying between them. CDR3 region: CAIRGGGTEAFF. Here the CDR3 DNA reads TGTGCCATCAGAGGAGGGGGCACTGAAGCTTTCTTT.

There are many counts of this clonotype. This chain connects TRBV6-2 or TRBV6-3 to TRBJ2-1, with 8 nucleotides matching TRBD1. Germline V lookup: CDR1 MNHEY, CDR2 SVGEGT. The CDR3 length is 15 residues. V was pared by 6 bases and J by 2 bases, with 6 bases of the junction left unmatched. Written as DNA, the CDR3 is TGTGCCAGCAGCCCCGGGACAGGAACCTACAATGAGCAGTTCTTC. Translating it yields CASSPGTGTYNEQFF.

In its sample, this clonotype was seen many times. V is TRBV7-3 and J is TRBJ2-1; the D is unclear. This CDR3 has 15 amino acids. Trimming stripped 4 bases from V and 0 bases from J, with 10 bases between. The V gene's germline CDR1 is SGHTA and CDR2 FQGTGA. CDR3 in amino acids: CASSSDAFSYNEQFF. The CDR3 region has the DNA TGTGCCAGCAGCTCGGACGCATTCTCCTACAATGAGCAGTTCTTC.

The CDR3 DNA reads TGTGCCAGCAGCTACGCCGGGGGGTTCTACAATGAGCAGTTCTTC. It codes for CASSYAGGFYNEQFF. The chain links TRBV7-9 to TRBJ2-1; the match to TRBD2 covers 7 bases. The ends lost 4 bases at V and 3 bases at J; junction bases unmatched: 6. The CDR3 has 15 amino acids. Germline CDR1 SEHNR, CDR2 FQNEAQ (reference sequence).

This clonotype was detected ten times or more. CDR3 bases: TGTGCCAGCAGTTTATTTCAGAACACCGGGGAGCTGTTTTTT. Its protein product is CASSLFQNTGELFF. The gene calls are TRBV28 and TRBJ2-2; D is undetermined. Germline assignment: CDR1 MDHEN and CDR2 SYDVKM. There are 14 residues in the CDR3. V shed 1 base and J shed 1 base, with 4 bases lying between them.

This clonotype was seen at least ten times. This chain's CDR3 is CASSFRSGAQETQYF. The CDR3 DNA reads as TGTGCCAGCAGTTTTAGAAGCGGGGCCCAAGAGACCCAGTACTTC. The V call is TRBV12-3 or TRBV12-4, the J call TRBJ2-5; 7 nucleotides agree with TRBD2. The CDR3 has 15 residues. After removal of 3 bases from V and 1 base from J, the junction contained 5 bases not matched to a gene.

The sample holds many counts of this clonotype. The chain uses TRBV7-2 and TRBJ2-3; TRBD2 matches at 7 bases. Germline loops: CDR1 SGHTA, CDR2 FQGNSA. This CDR3 spans 11 amino acids. J lost 6 bases, V lost 8 bases, and 2 bases had no gene match. The DNA of the CDR3 is TGTGCCAGCTTGGGAGGGGATACGCAGTATTTT. Encoded protein: CASLGGDTQYF.

In this sample, this clonotype turned up a few times. The chain recombines TRBV11-1 with TRBJ2-7, with 8 bases matching TRBD1. Trimming cost V 3 bases and J 2 bases; bases outside gene matches: 6. Germline CDR1 SGHAT, CDR2 FQDESV (reference sequence). This CDR3 is 15 amino acids long. Here the CDR3 DNA reads TGTGCCAGCAGCTTCTCTGGACAGGGTACCTACGAGCAGTACGTC. Translated: CASSFSGQGTYEQYV.

This clonotype was recorded at least ten times. The chain carries TRBV7-2 and TRBJ2-5; D is ambiguous. Germline V lookup: CDR1 SGHTA, CDR2 FQGNSA. The length of the CDR3 is 13 residues. V was pared by 5 bases and J by 5 bases, with 12 bases between. CDR3 bases: TGTGCCAGCAGCCCTCAAACGGCTGAGACCCAGTACTTC. This sequence encodes CASSPQTAETQYF.

This clonotype was picked up many times. The J gene is TRBJ2-3, the V gene TRBV5-5; perhaps TRBD2 as D (6 bases). The ends were cut back, 9 bases at V and 7 bases at J, with 15 bases in the middle. This CDR3 is built from 12 residues. Germline V gene data show CDR1 as SGHKS and CDR2 as YYEKEE (reference sequence). CDR3 DNA: TGTGCCACATTTGGGGGGACGCATACGCAGTATTTT. Translation: CATFGGTHTQYF.